This entry lists 15 T cell receptor beta chains sequenced from one sample in a study of cytomegalovirus exposure and HLA in healthy donors. The PCR employed 60 Vbeta primers together with 13 Jbeta primers. TCRdb's copy holds only in-frame clones and misses some; the assay was immunoSEQ multiplex PCR. The sample's table shows tens of thousands of clones. Sample: PBMCs. The receptors come from a woman aged 25 to 39 in good health and CMV-seropositive.

CDR3 sequence: CASSRTGGDGYTF. For the CDR3, the DNA is TGTGCCAGCAGTCGGACAGGGGGCGACGGCTACACCTTC. V is TRBV2 and J is TRBJ1-2; 11 bases line up with TRBD1. Germline V CDR1 and CDR2: SNHLY, FYNNEI. The CDR3 runs to 13 residues. The V gene end was trimmed by 5 bases and the J gene end by 8 bases; junction bases not matched to a gene: 4.

The genes are TRBV7-6 and TRBJ2-3; tentatively, D is TRBD2 (6 bases). The V gene lost 5 bases and the J gene lost 5 bases, with 14 bases spanning the gap. CDR3 length: 14 amino acids. CDR1 and CDR2 from the germline V gene are SGHVS and FNYEAQ. In DNA, the CDR3 is TGTGCCAGCAGCATTAGCGGAGCGAGAGATACGCAGTATTTT. Its protein product is CASSISGARDTQYF.

V is TRBV6-1 and J is TRBJ2-7; TRBD1 matches 10 bases. J gave up 5 bases and V 2 bases, and 9 bases lay outside the gene matches. The CDR3 covers 16 residues. The germline V gene encodes CDR1 MNHNS and CDR2 SASEGT. The CDR3 region is CASSEQFRDRGHEQYF. The DNA for the CDR3 is TGTGCCAGCAGTGAACAATTTCGGGACAGGGGCCACGAGCAGTACTTC.

This chain links TRBV6-1 with TRBJ2-5; D might be TRBD2 (6 bases). CDR3 size: 13 residues. Trimming pared 8 bases from V and 4 bases from J, leaving 14 bases between. The germline CDR1 and CDR2 sequences are MNHNS and SASEGT. CDR3 amino acids: CASRFAGGETQYF. The CDR3 region has the DNA TGTGCCAGCCGCTTTGCCGGGGGAGAGACCCAGTACTTC.

The chain carries TRBV5-4 and TRBJ2-7; a possible D gene is TRBD1 (5 bases). Germline V CDR1 and CDR2: SGHNT, YYREEE (reference sequence). V lost 1 base and J lost 5, with 22 bases in between. This CDR3 has 17 amino acids. CDR3 sequence reads: CASSLTLVSLGANEQYF. The CDR3 region has the DNA TGTGCCAGCAGCTTGACCCTAGTCTCGCTAGGGGCAAACGAGCAGTACTTC.

The chain recombines TRBV28 with TRBJ1-1, with unresolved D. This CDR3 spans 14 amino acids. Trimming stripped 7 bases from V and 3 bases from J, with 15 bases between. CDR1 and CDR2 from the germline V gene are MDHEN and SYDVKM. The CDR3 nucleotides are TGTGCCAGCACTTGGACTATATCGGACACTGAAGCTTTCTTT. Its protein is CASTWTISDTEAFF.

The J gene is TRBJ2-1, the V gene TRBV27; D uncertain. Germline V gives CDR1 MNHEY, CDR2 SMNVEV (reference sequence). Deletions cut 0 bases from V and 6 bases from J, with 6 bases between. This CDR3 is 13 amino acids long. As DNA, the CDR3 is TGTGCCAGCAGTTTATCCCCAGTCAATGAGCAGTTCTTC. Protein: CASSLSPVNEQFF.

This rearrangement joins TRBV6-1 to TRBJ2-5, with D unresolved. Trimming removed 1 base at V and 4 bases at J, with 7 bases between. Germline CDR1 is MNHNS and CDR2 is SASEGT. The CDR3 consists of 13 residues. The DNA for the CDR3 is TGTGCCAGCAGTGAAGTGAGATTAGAGACCCAGTACTTC. As protein: CASSEVRLETQYF.

The V call is TRBV4-1, the J call TRBJ1-1; perhaps TRBD1 as D (5 bases). V dropped 3 bases and J dropped 0 bases, with 11 bases sitting between them. Per germline, CDR1 MGHRA and CDR2 YSYEKL. The CDR3 runs to 15 residues. This CDR3 is CASSQRQHMNTEAFF. The CDR3 nucleotides read TGCGCCAGCAGCCAGAGACAGCACATGAACACTGAAGCTTTCTTT.

V and J are TRBV5-1 and TRBJ1-2, with 8 bases matching TRBD1. The length of the CDR3 is 14 residues. The V gene's germline CDR1 is SGHRS and CDR2 YFSETQ. The trim removed 4 bases at V and 4 bases at J, leaving 6 bases unmatched. CDR3 in DNA: TGCGCCAGCAGCCCGGGACAGGATACCTATGGCTACACCTTC. It is translated as CASSPGQDTYGYTF.

The chain carries TRBV10-3 and TRBJ2-5; 10 nucleotides line up with TRBD2. The V gene end was trimmed by 2 bases and the J gene end by 3 bases; junction bases not matched to a gene: 9. CDR3 length: 17 amino acids. CDR1 is ENHRY, CDR2 SYGVKD, per germline. CDR3 in DNA: TGTGCCATCAGTGAGGGGCTCGTTCTAGCGGGAGAAGAGACCCAGTACTTC. This encodes CAISEGLVLAGEETQYF.

The rearrangement links TRBV6-1 to TRBJ2-1, with D perhaps matching TRBD1 (6 bases). V was cut by 4 bases and J by 3 bases, with 16 bases left in between. Germline CDR1 and CDR2: MNHNS and SASEGT. CDR3 length: 16 residues. The CDR3 loop is CASSVTGVNDYNEQFF. CDR3 DNA sequence: TGTGCCAGCAGTGTGACAGGCGTCAACGACTACAATGAGCAGTTCTTC.

Note on this clone: Germline is not matched at one junction end, which may reflect a read error. The chain is built from TRBV13 and TRBJ1-2; D gene unclear. The CDR3 has 9 amino acids. Germline-derived CDR1 and CDR2 are PRHDT and FYEKMQ (reference sequence). The CDR3 bases are TGTGCCAGCAGCCTACGGGGAGACTTC. This codes for CASSLRGDF.

The chain links TRBV30 to TRBJ1-6; a possible D gene is TRBD1 (6 bases). The germline V and J ends were trimmed by 8 bases and 7 bases, with 18 bases remaining between them. The CDR3 covers 14 residues. Germline loops: CDR1 GTSNPN, CDR2 SVGIG (reference sequence). CDR3 in amino acids: CASVRDTWNSPLHF. The CDR3 DNA follows: TGTGCCAGCGTTCGGGACACCTGGAATTCACCCCTCCACTTT.

The gene calls are TRBV5-6 and TRBJ1-1, with 7 bases that match TRBD1. The CDR3 spans 14 residues. V lost 3 bases and J lost 5; bases outside the gene matches: 7. Germline V gene sequence: CDR1 SGHDT, CDR2 YYEEEE. CDR3: CASSSGQVGTEAFF. The DNA of the CDR3 is TGTGCCAGCAGCTCCGGACAGGTGGGGACTGAAGCTTTCTTT.